This TCR beta chain was sequenced in a study of blood T cell repertoires in COVID-19. In the study overall: The samples span acute and convalescent COVID-19 from the United States, Italy and Spain. T cells, B-cell-depleted T cells, or PBMCs supplied cDNA or gDNA.

The germline V gene encodes CDR1 ENHRY and CDR2 SYGVKD. Trimming took 10 bases from V and 6 from J; bases not matched to a gene: 10. This CDR3 contains 14 residues. Authors' data handling: Estimation of nucleated cell counts relied on the amplification of reference gene primers. Sequenced by immunoSEQ multiplex PCR; TCRdb stores in-frame clones only, minus some. V and J calls plus clone size are reproduced from that table; the DNA served to infer D and trimming. The sample includes about 180,000 clones, about 75% of them seen just once. This clone was detected a few times. The receptor was derived from a woman in her 70s with acute or convalescent COVID-19. V and J are TRBV10-3 and TRBJ1-4, with 8 bases fitting TRBD1. The sequencing input was peripheral blood. The CDR3 DNA is TGTGCCACCCAGGGAGACAGGGGAGATGAAAAACTGTTTTTT. Translation gives CATQGDRGDEKLFF.